The rows below give T cell receptor beta chains drawn from one sample of a study of T cells in Graves' hyperthyroidism and ophthalmopathy. A single record per CDR3 protein comes from TCRdb applying MiXCR to the multiplex PCR reads. The data show under 800,000 distinct CDR3 sequences, roughly 15% seen once. Sequences were obtained from blood. The origin of the receptors is a young woman with Graves' hyperthyroidism. CDR3s include the opening cysteine and the closing phenylalanine or tryptophan. Each record gives: J gene, D gene, clone size, V gene, CDR3 protein, CDR3 DNA. D genes are given only for firm matches. Part of the rows lack a size; the others show once, few, many or a class for expanded clones.

j_gene: TRBJ2-7
d_gene: TRBD2
abundance: many
v_gene: TRBV7-9
CDR3aa: CASSPSGRHLSGSYEQYF
CDR3nt: TGTGCCAGCAGCCCAAGCGGGAGGCACCTCTCCGGGTCCTACGAGCAGTACTTC

j_gene: TRBJ2-7
d_gene: TRBD2
abundance: many
v_gene: TRBV13
CDR3aa: CASNGRRTSGRGYEQYF
CDR3nt: TGTGCCAGCAACGGCCGAAGGACTAGCGGGAGAGGGTACGAGCAGTACTTC

j_gene: TRBJ1-1
d_gene: .
abundance: few
v_gene: TRBV20-1
CDR3aa: CSAPPQILNTEAFF
CDR3nt: TGCAGTGCCCCGCCGCAAATTCTGAACACTGAAGCTTTCTTT

j_gene: TRBJ2-3
d_gene: TRBD2
abundance: many
v_gene: TRBV2
CDR3aa: CASRRRGGTSGTDTQYF
CDR3nt: TGTGCCAGCAGACGAAGGGGTGGGACTAGCGGGACAGATACGCAGTATTTT

j_gene: TRBJ2-2
d_gene: .
abundance: .
v_gene: TRBV6-2/TRBV6-3
CDR3aa: CASTPGTDTGELFF
CDR3nt: TGTGCCAGCACCCCAGGGACTGACACCGGGGAGCTGTTTTTT

j_gene: TRBJ2-7
d_gene: TRBD1
abundance: many
v_gene: TRBV28
CDR3aa: CASRYRGRGGEQYF
CDR3nt: TGTGCCAGCAGGTACAGGGGGCGAGGAGGTGAGCAGTACTTC

j_gene: TRBJ1-3
d_gene: .
abundance: .
v_gene: TRBV28
CDR3aa: CASSPPEAIGGNTIYF
CDR3nt: TGTGCCAGCAGTCCTCCGGAGGCGATAGGAGGAAACACCATATATTTT

j_gene: TRBJ1-1
d_gene: .
abundance: .
v_gene: TRBV7-3
CDR3aa: CASSPSFNTEAFF
CDR3nt: TGTGCCAGCAGCCCCTCATTTAACACTGAAGCTTTCTTT

j_gene: TRBJ2-5
d_gene: .
abundance: few
v_gene: TRBV2
CDR3aa: CATRGGETQYF
CDR3nt: TGTGCCACCCGGGGCGGGGAGACCCAGTACTTC

j_gene: TRBJ2-2
d_gene: .
abundance: .
v_gene: TRBV19
CDR3aa: CATNALGWSRELFF
CDR3nt: TGTGCCACCAATGCCCTGGGGTGGTCCCGGGAGCTGTTTTTT

j_gene: TRBJ2-3
d_gene: .
abundance: many
v_gene: TRBV30
CDR3aa: CAWSPRSSPDTQYF
CDR3nt: TGTGCCTGGTCGCCCCGGTCCAGCCCAGATACGCAGTATTTT

j_gene: TRBJ2-1
d_gene: TRBD2
abundance: many
v_gene: TRBV24-1
CDR3aa: CATSDPGTSGSLGHEQFF
CDR3nt: TGTGCCACCAGTGACCCCGGGACTAGCGGGAGTCTCGGTCATGAGCAGTTCTTC

j_gene: TRBJ2-1
d_gene: TRBD2
abundance: many
v_gene: TRBV14
CDR3aa: CASSSPTGLANNEQFF
CDR3nt: TGTGCCAGCAGTAGCCCCACGGGACTAGCTAACAATGAGCAGTTCTTC

j_gene: TRBJ2-2
d_gene: TRBD2
abundance: many
v_gene: TRBV6-1
CDR3aa: CASTLLAANTGELFF
CDR3nt: TGTGCCAGCACTCTTCTAGCGGCCAACACCGGGGAGCTGTTTTTT

j_gene: TRBJ1-5
d_gene: .
abundance: .
v_gene: TRBV5-1
CDR3aa: CARNFFRSNQPQHF
CDR3nt: TGCGCCCGCAACTTCTTCCGGAGCAATCAGCCCCAGCATTTT

j_gene: TRBJ1-6
d_gene: TRBD1
abundance: .
v_gene: TRBV19
CDR3aa: CASSIPGQFNSPLHF
CDR3nt: TGTGCCAGTAGTATTCCGGGACAGTTTAATTCACCCCTCCACTTT

j_gene: TRBJ2-7
d_gene: .
abundance: many
v_gene: TRBV11-2
CDR3aa: CASSSIRKAYEQYF
CDR3nt: TGTGCCAGCAGCTCGATAAGGAAGGCCTACGAGCAGTACTTC

j_gene: TRBJ1-4
d_gene: TRBD1
abundance: .
v_gene: TRBV20-1
CDR3aa: CSAHRRSGTGREKLFF
CDR3nt: TGCAGTGCTCACAGAAGAAGCGGGACAGGGCGTGAAAAACTGTTTTTT

j_gene: TRBJ2-1
d_gene: TRBD2
abundance: few
v_gene: TRBV29-1
CDR3aa: CSVRSGRALSYNEQFF
CDR3nt: TGCAGCGTTCGGAGCGGGAGGGCCCTGTCCTACAATGAGCAGTTCTTC

j_gene: TRBJ2-1
d_gene: TRBD2
abundance: few
v_gene: TRBV15
CDR3aa: CATSRDTLAGAPGEQFF
CDR3nt: TGTGCCACCAGCAGAGATACCCTAGCGGGAGCCCCTGGTGAGCAGTTCTTC

j_gene: TRBJ2-6
d_gene: TRBD2
abundance: few
v_gene: TRBV19
CDR3aa: CASSKGLAGGTGANVLTF
CDR3nt: TGTGCCAGTAGTAAAGGACTAGCGGGAGGGACAGGGGCCAACGTCCTGACTTTC

j_gene: TRBJ1-1
d_gene: .
abundance: .
v_gene: TRBV20-1
CDR3aa: CSASPLAQSSEAFF
CDR3nt: TGCAGTGCTAGCCCCTTAGCTCAATCTTCTGAAGCTTTCTTT

j_gene: TRBJ2-3
d_gene: TRBD2
abundance: few
v_gene: TRBV6-1
CDR3aa: CAIDTTSGGIRTDTQYF
CDR3nt: TGTGCCATCGATACGACTAGCGGAGGAATCCGCACAGATACGCAGTATTTT

j_gene: TRBJ2-7
d_gene: .
abundance: few
v_gene: TRBV6-1
CDR3aa: CASSLQTYLSYEQYF
CDR3nt: TGTGCCAGCAGTCTACAGACCTACCTATCCTACGAGCAGTACTTC

j_gene: TRBJ2-1
d_gene: .
abundance: many
v_gene: TRBV27
CDR3aa: CASSLGTSYNEQFF
CDR3nt: TGTGCCAGCAGCTTAGGGACTTCTTACAATGAGCAGTTCTTC

j_gene: TRBJ2-1
d_gene: TRBD2
abundance: many
v_gene: TRBV11-2
CDR3aa: CASSLAFISGRDKYNEQFF
CDR3nt: TGTGCCAGCAGCTTAGCTTTTATCAGCGGGAGGGACAAGTACAATGAGCAGTTCTTC

j_gene: TRBJ1-6
d_gene: .
abundance: few
v_gene: TRBV27
CDR3aa: CASSPYGRNSPLHF
CDR3nt: TGTGCCAGCAGTCCCTACGGGCGCAATTCACCCCTCCACTTT

j_gene: TRBJ1-5
d_gene: .
abundance: many
v_gene: TRBV6-6
CDR3aa: CASSSSKILDSNQPQHF
CDR3nt: TGTGCCAGCAGTTCCTCGAAAATCCTAGATAGCAATCAGCCCCAGCATTTT

j_gene: TRBJ2-7
d_gene: .
abundance: many
v_gene: TRBV20-1
CDR3aa: CSAKPGPWGNYEQYF
CDR3nt: TGCAGTGCTAAACCAGGGCCGTGGGGAAACTACGAGCAGTACTTC

j_gene: TRBJ2-1
d_gene: .
abundance: many
v_gene: TRBV30
CDR3aa: CAWSVPTRRTNEQFF
CDR3nt: TGTGCCTGGAGTGTACCGACGCGGCGAACTAATGAGCAGTTCTTC

j_gene: TRBJ2-1
d_gene: TRBD2
abundance: few
v_gene: TRBV5-6
CDR3aa: CASSPRTSGRARYSYNEQFF
CDR3nt: TGTGCCAGCAGTCCGAGGACTAGCGGGAGGGCCAGATACTCCTACAATGAGCAGTTCTTC

j_gene: TRBJ2-7
d_gene: TRBD2
abundance: .
v_gene: TRBV7-3
CDR3aa: CASSLTGTSGTYEQYF
CDR3nt: TGTGCCAGCAGCCTCACCGGGACTAGCGGGACCTACGAGCAGTACTTC

j_gene: TRBJ1-5
d_gene: .
abundance: many
v_gene: TRBV13
CDR3aa: CASSFGSRQPQHF
CDR3nt: TGTGCCAGCAGCTTCGGGAGTAGACAGCCCCAGCATTTT

j_gene: TRBJ1-1
d_gene: .
abundance: many
v_gene: TRBV20-1
CDR3aa: CSVRRGPNTEAFF
CDR3nt: TGCAGTGTTCGTCGGGGACCGAACACTGAAGCTTTCTTT

j_gene: TRBJ2-5
d_gene: .
abundance: many
v_gene: TRBV7-3
CDR3aa: CASSSFGGTQYF
CDR3nt: TGTGCCAGCAGCTCGTTCGGGGGGACCCAGTACTTC

j_gene: TRBJ2-3
d_gene: .
abundance: many
v_gene: TRBV12-3/TRBV12-4
CDR3aa: CASSFQHPDTQYF
CDR3nt: TGTGCCAGCAGTTTTCAGCACCCAGATACGCAGTATTTT

j_gene: TRBJ2-7
d_gene: TRBD2
abundance: few
v_gene: TRBV7-9
CDR3aa: CASREAGGAYEQYF
CDR3nt: TGTGCCAGCAGGGAAGCGGGAGGAGCCTACGAGCAGTACTTC

j_gene: TRBJ2-2
d_gene: .
abundance: few
v_gene: TRBV11-2
CDR3aa: CASRDYRGGTGELFF
CDR3nt: TGTGCCAGCAGGGACTACAGGGGGGGGACCGGGGAGCTGTTTTTT

j_gene: TRBJ2-2
d_gene: .
abundance: .
v_gene: TRBV15
CDR3aa: CATSRSSPGTGELFF
CDR3nt: TGTGCCACCAGCAGATCCTCCCCGGGAACCGGGGAGCTGTTTTTT

j_gene: TRBJ2-1
d_gene: .
abundance: .
v_gene: TRBV5-1
CDR3aa: CASSYTGTLYNEQFF
CDR3nt: TGCGCCAGCAGCTACACCGGGACCCTATACAATGAGCAGTTCTTC

j_gene: TRBJ1-5
d_gene: TRBD1
abundance: many
v_gene: TRBV6-2/TRBV6-3
CDR3aa: CASRRGQGNQPQHF
CDR3nt: TGTGCCAGCAGGAGGGGACAGGGCAATCAGCCCCAGCATTTT

j_gene: TRBJ2-7
d_gene: .
abundance: many
v_gene: TRBV9
CDR3aa: CASSTGGRGDEQYF
CDR3nt: TGTGCCAGCAGCACGGGGGGCAGGGGGGACGAGCAGTACTTC

j_gene: TRBJ2-7
d_gene: .
abundance: many
v_gene: TRBV30
CDR3aa: CAWSILLASEQYF
CDR3nt: TGTGCCTGGAGTATTCTCCTAGCGAGCGAGCAGTACTTC

j_gene: TRBJ2-5
d_gene: .
abundance: many
v_gene: TRBV7-9
CDR3aa: CASGFLEQETQYF
CDR3nt: TGTGCCAGTGGGTTTCTGGAACAAGAGACCCAGTACTTC

j_gene: TRBJ2-2
d_gene: .
abundance: few
v_gene: TRBV10-1
CDR3aa: CASSESWDGNTGELFF
CDR3nt: TGCGCCAGCAGTGAGAGTTGGGACGGAAACACCGGGGAGCTGTTTTTT

j_gene: TRBJ2-1
d_gene: TRBD2
abundance: many
v_gene: TRBV6-1
CDR3aa: CASSEVWTSGSDQFF
CDR3nt: TGTGCCAGCAGTGAAGTGTGGACTAGCGGGAGTGATCAGTTCTTC

j_gene: TRBJ2-7
d_gene: .
abundance: .
v_gene: TRBV6-1
CDR3aa: CATGTVEQYF
CDR3nt: TGTGCCACTGGGACTGTCGAGCAGTACTTC

j_gene: TRBJ2-3
d_gene: .
abundance: few
v_gene: TRBV7-3
CDR3aa: CASSLNRYSDTQYF
CDR3nt: TGTGCCAGCAGCCTCAATCGCTATAGCGATACGCAGTATTTT

j_gene: TRBJ1-2
d_gene: .
abundance: many
v_gene: TRBV20-1
CDR3aa: CSARSQGYYGYTF
CDR3nt: TGCAGTGCTAGATCACAGGGATACTATGGCTACACCTTC

j_gene: TRBJ2-7
d_gene: .
abundance: many
v_gene: TRBV28
CDR3aa: CASSFLTSHEQYF
CDR3nt: TGTGCCAGCAGTTTTTTGACGTCCCACGAGCAGTACTTC

j_gene: TRBJ1-4
d_gene: .
abundance: .
v_gene: TRBV20-1
CDR3aa: CSAADKFELMSNEKLFF
CDR3nt: TGCAGTGCCGCGGACAAGTTTGAGTTGATGTCTAATGAAAAACTGTTTTTT

j_gene: TRBJ2-1
d_gene: TRBD1
abundance: .
v_gene: TRBV7-6
CDR3aa: CASSAYPGQLKDEQFF
CDR3nt: TGTGCCAGCAGCGCTTACCCGGGACAGCTGAAGGATGAGCAGTTCTTC

j_gene: TRBJ1-2
d_gene: TRBD1
abundance: .
v_gene: TRBV7-8
CDR3aa: CASSRQEQGPWAPGYTF
CDR3nt: TGTGCCAGCAGCCGCCAGGAACAGGGGCCCTGGGCCCCTGGCTACACCTTC

j_gene: TRBJ2-3
d_gene: .
abundance: many
v_gene: TRBV7-9
CDR3aa: CASSLIAVTDTQYF
CDR3nt: TGTGCCAGCAGCTTAATAGCGGTCACAGATACGCAGTATTTT

j_gene: TRBJ1-4
d_gene: TRBD1
abundance: many
v_gene: TRBV18
CDR3aa: CASSPGQGIPEKLFF
CDR3nt: TGTGCCAGCTCACCTGGACAGGGGATTCCTGAAAAACTGTTTTTT

j_gene: TRBJ2-3
d_gene: TRBD1
abundance: many
v_gene: TRBV11-2
CDR3aa: CASSLRRVRDRLTDTQYF
CDR3nt: TGTGCCAGCAGCTTACGCCGCGTTCGGGACAGGTTGACAGATACGCAGTATTTT